Described below is a single T cell receptor beta chain sequence and its context. Its antigen remains unidentified. After less than 11 days in culture, the CD4+ T cells were isolated. Two doses of BNT162b2 or mRNA-1273 vaccine were administered to participants. The data stem from a study of vaccination effects on CD4 cells after COVID-19. Study-level information: Pools of viral peptides were used by the ViraFEST assay to expand antigen-specific CD4+ T cells ahead of sequencing.

V gave up 4 bases and J gave up 8 bases, with 17 bases separating them. Germline CDR1 and CDR2: KGHDR and SFDVKD. The CDR3 extends over 16 amino acids. The method was immunoSEQ multiplex PCR; TCRdb's version includes in-frame clones alone and lacks a portion of them. The repertoire includes 42,000 or so clones, about three quarters of them detected once, and 9.5% to 10% sits in the top ten. The sequences come from CD4+ T cells from PBMCs cultured without peptide, collected after COVID-19 vaccination. The chain is built from TRBV24-1 and TRBJ1-6, with D possibly matching TRBD1 (6 bases). The clonotype was recovered from a human donor who received a COVID-19 vaccine. CDR3: CATSDPGQIEHSPLHF. In DNA, the CDR3 is TGTGCCACCAGTGACCCTGGACAGATTGAGCATTCACCCCTCCACTTT.